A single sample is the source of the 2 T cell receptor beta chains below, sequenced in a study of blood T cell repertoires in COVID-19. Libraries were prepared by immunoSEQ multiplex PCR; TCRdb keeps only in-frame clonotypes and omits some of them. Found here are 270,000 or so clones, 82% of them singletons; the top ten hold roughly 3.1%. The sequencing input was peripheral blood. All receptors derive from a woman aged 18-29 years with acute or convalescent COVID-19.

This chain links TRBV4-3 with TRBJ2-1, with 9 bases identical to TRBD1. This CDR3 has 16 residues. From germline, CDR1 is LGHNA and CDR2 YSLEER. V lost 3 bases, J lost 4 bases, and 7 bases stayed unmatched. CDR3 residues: CASSQYRDREYNEQFF. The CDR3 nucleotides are TGCGCCAGCAGCCAGTACCGGGACAGGGAATACAATGAGCAGTTCTTC.

As DNA, the CDR3 is TGTGCCAGCAGCAGAGGGACAGCCCAAGAGACCCAGTACTTC. It is translated as CASSRGTAQETQYF. V is TRBV9 and J is TRBJ2-5, with 7 bases matching TRBD1. Germline V gene data show CDR1 as SGDLS and CDR2 as YYNGEE. The length of the CDR3 is 14 residues. Unmatched junction bases numbered 4, after V lost 4 bases and J lost 1 base.